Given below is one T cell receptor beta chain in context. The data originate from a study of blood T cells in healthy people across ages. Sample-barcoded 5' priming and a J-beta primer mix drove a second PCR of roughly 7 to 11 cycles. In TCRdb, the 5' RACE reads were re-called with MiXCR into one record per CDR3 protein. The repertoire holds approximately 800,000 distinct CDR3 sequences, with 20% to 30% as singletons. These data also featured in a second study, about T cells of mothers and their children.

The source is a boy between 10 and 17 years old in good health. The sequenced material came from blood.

The CDR3 region has the DNA TGTGCCAGCAGCATATGGACTAGCGAGCAAGAGACCCAGTACTTC. Residues: CASSIWTSEQETQYF. This rearrangement joins TRBV21-1 to TRBJ2-5; TRBD2 is the table's D call, not checked against the DNA. TRBV21-1 is a pseudogene segment. There are 15 residues in the CDR3.